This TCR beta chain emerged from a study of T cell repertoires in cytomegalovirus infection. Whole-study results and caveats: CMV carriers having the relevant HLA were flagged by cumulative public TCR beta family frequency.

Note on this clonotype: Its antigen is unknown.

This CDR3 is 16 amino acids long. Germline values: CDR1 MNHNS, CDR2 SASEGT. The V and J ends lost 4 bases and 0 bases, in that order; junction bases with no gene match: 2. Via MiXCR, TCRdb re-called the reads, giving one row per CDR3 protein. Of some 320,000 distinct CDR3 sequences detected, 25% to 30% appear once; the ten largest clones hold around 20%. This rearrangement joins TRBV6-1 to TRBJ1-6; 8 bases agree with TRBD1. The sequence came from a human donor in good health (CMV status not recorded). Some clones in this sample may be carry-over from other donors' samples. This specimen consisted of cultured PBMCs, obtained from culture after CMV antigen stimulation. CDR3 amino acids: CASSGTGSSYNSPLHF. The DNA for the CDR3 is TGTGCCAGCAGTGGGACAGGGAGCTCCTATAATTCACCCCTCCACTTT.